The T cell receptor (beta chain) under discussion was sequenced for a study of CD8+CD57+ T cells in acquired aplastic anemia. Study information: Sorted CD4+ and CD8+ cells yielded DNA averaging approximately 3 ug. Whole-study findings and limits: Patients and controls had in common 25 to 30 CD8+ CDR3 sequences.

Of note for this clonotype: Its antigen is currently unknown.

Genomic DNA provided the template from which TCR beta VDJ and CDR3 profiles were obtained. TCRdb re-derived calls from the reads in MiXCR, one entry per CDR3 protein. Among 75,000 to 80,000 distinct CDR3 sequences, around 70% were seen once, and the ten largest hold about four fifths. Patients who underwent sequencing had shown CD8+CD57+ cell expansion by flow cytometry. Severe acquired aplastic anemia was present in all patients. The source material was sorted CD4+, CD8+, or CD8+CD57+ T cells (not recorded which) from PBMCs. This receptor was taken from a human donor with aplastic anemia.

The CDR3 is CASSVTGVSALAPLHF. CDR3 sequence (DNA): TGTGCCAGCAGCGTAACAGGGGTTTCGGCTTTGGCGCCCCTCCACTTT. V and J are TRBV5-6 and TRBJ1-6, with TRBD1 identical over 7 bases. The CDR3 length is 16 residues. Germline values: CDR1 SGHDT, CDR2 YYEEEE. V shed 4 bases, J shed 13 bases, and the junction held 17 bases outside the gene matches.